These 27 T cell receptor beta chains came from one sample sequenced in a study of T cell changes during pregnancy in multiple sclerosis. The protocol was immunoSEQ multiplex PCR, while the TCRdb copy is restricted to in-frame clones and leaves out a portion. The sample contains approximately 130,000 clones, about 96% of which appear only once. Sequenced material: peripheral blood, taken after pregnancy. The receptor set was obtained from a female donor with multiple sclerosis, enrolled in a pregnancy study.

The chain recombines TRBV29-1 with TRBJ2-7, with D perhaps matching TRBD1 (7 bases). The length of the CDR3 is 14 residues. Germline-derived CDR1 and CDR2 are SQVTM and ANQGSEA. V dropped 4 bases and J dropped 3 bases, with 16 bases sitting between them. CDR3: CSVGGGGGRYEQYF. The CDR3 DNA reads as TGCAGCGTTGGTGGAGGGGGCGGTCGCTACGAGCAGTACTTC.

This clone appeared a single time. The chain employs TRBV28 and TRBJ2-3, with 9 bases fitting TRBD2. Germline CDR1 MDHEN, CDR2 SYDVKM. This CDR3 is 15 amino acids long. V lost 3 bases, J lost 1 base, and 2 bases stayed unmatched. CDR3 coding DNA: TGTGCCAGCAGTTTCCAGCGGGAGGGCACAGATACGCAGTATTTT. It codes for CASSFQREGTDTQYF. Combining the CDR3 with reference TRBV28 and TRBJ2-3 gives the whole variable domain DVKVTQSSRYLVKRTGEKVFLECVQDMDHENMFWYRQDPGLGLRLIYFSYDVKMKEKGDIPEGYSVSREKKERFSLILESASTNQTSMYLCASSFQREGTDTQYFGPGTRLTVL.

The V call is TRBV15, the J call TRBJ1-4, with D unresolved. This CDR3 is 14 amino acids long. The germline gives CDR1 LNHNV, CDR2 YYDKDF (reference sequence). Trimming removed 0 bases at V and 8 bases at J, with 10 bases between. The CDR3: CATSRDGRAEKLFF. In DNA, the CDR3 is TGTGCCACCAGCAGAGACGGGCGGGCGGAAAAACTGTTTTTT.

The gene calls are TRBV7-2 and TRBJ2-2; 12 bases map to TRBD2. Per the germline V gene, CDR1 is SGHTA and CDR2 is FQGNSA. Trimming took 2 bases from V and 8 from J; bases not matched to a gene: 6. CDR3 length: 16 amino acids. CDR3 amino acids: CASSLPSGRALGELFF. DNA of the CDR3: TGTGCCAGCAGCTTACCTAGCGGGAGGGCCCTAGGGGAGCTGTTTTTT.

The chain uses TRBV19 and TRBJ1-2; D may be TRBD1 (5 bases). The V end was cut by 6 bases, the J end by 2 bases, with 16 bases between. This CDR3 comprises 15 residues. Germline V CDR1 and CDR2: LNHDA, SQIVND (reference sequence). CDR3 in amino acids: CASRGVEGRNYGYTF. CDR3 sequence (DNA): TGTGCCAGTAGGGGCGTGGAGGGGCGAAACTATGGCTACACCTTC.

The chain uses TRBV7-8 and TRBJ1-1; weak D call: TRBD1 (5 bases). Per germline, CDR1 SGHVS and CDR2 FQNEAQ. Trimming stripped 0 bases from V and 1 base from J, with 9 bases between. The CDR3 extends over 15 amino acids. The CDR3 nucleotides read TGTGCCAGCAGCTTAGCGAGGAGGGGGAACACTGAAGCTTTCTTT. It is translated as CASSLARRGNTEAFF.

The V call is TRBV7-9, the J call TRBJ2-1, with D possibly TRBD2 on 5 matching bases. The V end was cut by 3 bases, the J end by 6 bases, with 15 bases between. CDR3 length: 15 residues. Germline loops: CDR1 SEHNR, CDR2 FQNEAQ (reference sequence). CDR3 sequence: CASSLNRDGLNEQFF. CDR3 sequence (DNA): TGTGCCAGCAGCTTGAACCGGGATGGTCTCAATGAGCAGTTCTTC. Using reference TRBV7-9 and TRBJ2-1 for the parts outside the CDR3, the full variable domain is DTGVSQNPRHKITKRGQNVTFRCDPISEHNRLYWYRQTLGQGPEFLTYFQNEAQLEKSRLLSDRFSAERPKGSFSTLEIQRTEQGDSAMYLCASSLNRDGLNEQFFGPGTRLTVL.

The CDR3 here is CASRETGANTGELFF. The CDR3, as DNA: TGTGCCAGCAGAGAGACAGGGGCGAACACCGGGGAGCTGTTTTTT. The V gene is TRBV2, the J gene TRBJ2-2, with 8 positions matching TRBD1. Germline V lookup: CDR1 SNHLY, CDR2 FYNNEI. V trimming: 6 bases; J trimming: 0 bases; junction bases outside the gene matches: 3. CDR3 length equals 15 residues.

This clone was picked up one time. The rearrangement uses TRBV19 and TRBJ2-7, with TRBD1 identical over 8 bases. The CDR3 has 14 amino acids. Germline V gives CDR1 LNHDA, CDR2 SQIVND (reference sequence). With V trimmed by 5 bases and J by 5 bases, 8 bases remained unmatched. The CDR3 DNA sequence: TGTGCCAGTAGTTGGGCAGGGGGCTCAGACGAGCAGTACTTC. Translating it yields CASSWAGGSDEQYF.

The V and J genes are TRBV6-5 and TRBJ1-1; D is uncertain. This CDR3 spans 13 amino acids. Germline loops: CDR1 MNHEY, CDR2 SVGAGI. Deletions cut 0 bases from V and 2 bases from J, with 4 bases between. CDR3 sequence: CASSYSINTEAFF. The CDR3 region has the DNA TGTGCCAGCAGTTACTCAATAAACACTGAAGCTTTCTTT.

This chain uses TRBV27 with TRBJ1-2; 7 nucleotides align to TRBD1. CDR3 size: 14 residues. Unmatched junction bases numbered 7, after V lost 3 bases and J lost 6 bases. Per germline, CDR1 MNHEY and CDR2 SMNVEV (reference sequence). This chain's CDR3 is CASSFLGGADGYTF. The CDR3 region has the DNA TGTGCCAGCAGTTTTTTAGGGGGCGCAGATGGCTACACCTTC.

The sample holds one count of this clone. The V and J genes are TRBV6-6 and TRBJ1-4; D is uncertain. Trimming cost V 2 bases and J 7 bases, with 5 bases left between them. CDR1 and CDR2 (germline): MNHNY, SVGAGI (reference sequence). The CDR3 has 12 residues. In DNA, the CDR3 is TGTGCCAGCAGTTACGTAGTTGAAAAACTGTTTTTT. This codes for CASSYVVEKLFF.

The V gene is TRBV11-3, the J gene TRBJ2-1; no reliable D call. V was cut by 5 bases and J by 6 bases, with 8 bases left in between. CDR1 SGHNT and CDR2 YENEEA come from the germline V gene. The CDR3 runs 12 residues. CDR3 in amino acids: CASSRSRNEQFF. CDR3 DNA: TGTGCCAGCAGCCGGAGCCGCAATGAGCAGTTCTTC. Full variable domain (missing parts from reference TRBV11-3 and TRBJ2-1): EAGVVQSPRYKIIEKKQPVAFWCNPISGHNTLYWYLQNLGQGPELLIRYENEEAVDDSQLPKDRFSAERLKGVDSTLKIQPAELGDSAVYLCASSRSRNEQFFGPGTRLTVL.

J is TRBJ2-7 and V is TRBV13; 10 positions match TRBD1. The CDR3 is 16 amino acids. Trimming took 5 bases from V and 1 from J; bases not matched to a gene: 8. Germline V gene sequence: CDR1 PRHDT, CDR2 FYEKMQ (reference sequence). Here the CDR3 DNA reads TGTGCCAGCAGCCAGATCCGGACAGGGGGTTCCTACGAGCAGTACTTC. Its protein is CASSQIRTGGSYEQYF. Drawing the rest from reference TRBV13 and TRBJ2-7, the complete variable domain is AAGVIQSPRHLIKEKRETATLKCYPIPRHDTVYWYQQGPGQDPQFLISFYEKMQSDKGSIPDRFSAQQFSDYHSELNMSSLELGDSALYFCASSQIRTGGSYEQYFGPGTRLTVT.

The chain employs TRBV13 and TRBJ2-3, with unresolved D. Germline CDR1 and CDR2: PRHDT and FYEKMQ (reference sequence). The CDR3 has 16 amino acids. V lost 6 bases, J lost 0 bases, and 16 bases lay in between. Here the CDR3 DNA reads TGTGCCAGCAGACGCGAGAGTAGCCGCAGCACAGATACGCAGTATTTT. This encodes CASRRESSRSTDTQYF.

The chain combines TRBV28 with TRBJ2-1; 12 bases fit TRBD2. Trimming cost V 3 bases and J 4 bases; bases outside gene matches: 7. Germline V gene lookup returns CDR1 MDHEN and CDR2 SYDVKM. The CDR3 length is 17 residues. As DNA, the CDR3 is TGTGCCAGCAGTTTCCGGACTAGCGGGAAGGCGTACAATGAGCAGTTCTTC. Translating it yields CASSFRTSGKAYNEQFF.

This clone was picked up one time. This chain joins TRBV5-8 and TRBJ2-7; 7 bases match TRBD1. The V segment lost 1 base and the J segment 0 bases; nucleotides outside the gene matches: 10. Germline assignment: CDR1 SGHTS and CDR2 YDEGEE. The CDR3 sequence is 17 residues long. The CDR3 DNA is TGTGCCAGCAGCTTGCCCTGGGACAGATATATCTCCTACGAGCAGTACTTC. This translates into CASSLPWDRYISYEQYF.

The CDR3 region is CASSGGQGFMKTQYF. The CDR3 DNA is TGTGCCAGCAGTGGGGGGCAGGGCTTTATGAAGACCCAGTACTTC. The V and J genes are TRBV2 and TRBJ2-5; tentatively, D is TRBD1 (6 bases). Trimming removed 4 bases from V and 6 bases from J, with 18 bases in between. Germline CDR1 reads SNHLY; CDR2 reads FYNNEI. The CDR3 totals 15 residues.

This clone has only one observation. The chain couples TRBV6-1 to TRBJ2-3, with D possibly TRBD2 on 5 matching bases. V was clipped by 5 bases and J by 5 bases, with 14 bases between them. Germline V gene sequence: CDR1 MNHNS, CDR2 SASEGT. The CDR3 has 14 amino acids. The CDR3 sequence is CASSRVGALDTQYF. The CDR3 DNA sequence: TGTGCCAGCAGTCGTGTGGGAGCCCTAGATACGCAGTATTTT.

The J gene is TRBJ2-7, the V gene TRBV28; the match to TRBD2 covers 12 bases. The CDR3 length is 16 residues. The trim removed 5 bases at V and 2 bases at J, leaving 7 bases unmatched. Germline V gives CDR1 MDHEN, CDR2 SYDVKM. In DNA form, the CDR3 reads TGTGCCAGCAGTCACCCGACTAGCGGGAGAACCTACGAGCAGTACTTC. This sequence encodes CASSHPTSGRTYEQYF.

This chain uses TRBV6-1 with TRBJ2-1, with 9 bases that match TRBD2. The V gene end was trimmed by 4 bases and the J gene end by 7 bases; junction bases not matched to a gene: 8. Per germline, CDR1 MNHNS and CDR2 SASEGT. This CDR3 contains 15 residues. In DNA, the CDR3 is TGTGCCAGCAGTGGATTAGCGGGAGTAGTAAATGAGCAGTTCTTC. Translation gives CASSGLAGVVNEQFF.

The chain has TRBV29-1 and TRBJ2-3; 9 bases align to TRBD1. The CDR3 spans 14 residues. The germline V gene encodes CDR1 SQVTM and CDR2 ANQGSEA. V was clipped by 5 bases and J by 6 bases; unmatched bases: 9. The DNA for the CDR3 is TGCAGCGTTAGCGGCGGACAGGGGATGGATACGCAGTATTTT. It encodes CSVSGGQGMDTQYF.

The rearrangement joins TRBV19 to TRBJ1-2; no clear D gene. The CDR3 has 13 residues. V was shortened by 1 base and J by 8 bases, with 11 bases between the two germline ends. The germline V gene has CDR1 LNHDA and CDR2 SQIVND (reference sequence). CDR3 residues: CASSIGATLGYTF. CDR3 DNA sequence: TGTGCCAGTAGTATAGGGGCCACTTTGGGCTACACCTTC.

This chain links TRBV28 with TRBJ2-1; the match to TRBD2 covers 7 bases. Losses at the gene ends were 1 base for V and 6 bases for J; bases not matched to a gene: 3. Germline CDR1 is MDHEN and CDR2 is SYDVKM. The CDR3 loop spans 14 amino acids. CDR3 in amino acids: CASSLFGTTNEQFF. The CDR3 DNA reads as TGTGCCAGCAGTTTATTTGGGACTACCAATGAGCAGTTCTTC.

The chain combines TRBV5-1 with TRBJ2-1, with D maybe TRBD1 (6 bases). V was cut by 6 bases and J by 0 bases, with 13 bases left in between. The CDR3 length is 15 residues. The V gene's germline CDR1 is SGHRS and CDR2 YFSETQ. CDR3 sequence: CASNLGGSSYNEQFF. The CDR3 bases are TGCGCCAGCAATTTAGGGGGTAGCTCCTACAATGAGCAGTTCTTC.

The chain uses TRBV6-6 and TRBJ1-5; tentatively, D is TRBD1 (6 bases). CDR1 MNHNY and CDR2 SVGAGI come from the germline V gene (reference sequence). This CDR3 is built from 14 residues. Trimming took off 5 bases at V and 0 bases at J, with 8 bases between the two ends. The CDR3, as DNA: TGTGCCAGCAGTGACAGGCCTAGCAATCAGCCCCAGCATTTT. Its protein product is CASSDRPSNQPQHF.

The chain links TRBV7-2 to TRBJ1-2; 7 positions agree with TRBD1. Trimming removed 5 bases from V and 5 bases from J; junction bases left unmatched: 8. The CDR3 is made up of 14 amino acids. Germline V gene sequence: CDR1 SGHTA, CDR2 FQGNSA. The CDR3 sequence: CASSLGTAVYGYTF. The CDR3 DNA is TGTGCCAGCAGCCTCGGGACAGCAGTTTATGGCTACACCTTC. Variable domain in full (rest from reference TRBV7-2 and TRBJ1-2): GAGVSQSPSNKVTEKGKDVELRCDPISGHTALYWYRQSLGQGLEFLIYFQGNSAPDKSGLPSDRFSAERTGGSVSTLTIQRTQQEDSAVYLCASSLGTAVYGYTFGSGTRLTVV.